This T cell receptor (beta chain) was documented in a study of blood T cell repertoires in COVID-19. Study summary: COVID-19 samples collected from the United States, Italy and Spain covered acute and convalescent phases. PBMCs, B-cell-depleted T cells, or T cells were the source of the cDNA or gDNA that made up the material.

Original processing methods: Reference gene primer amplification yielded estimated nucleated cell counts. Sequencing used immunoSEQ multiplex PCR; TCRdb keeps in-frame clones, though not all of them. D and trimming were read from the DNA, whereas the V and J calls and clone size are those reported in that table. The sample carries tens of thousands of clones, roughly 89% recorded once. Sequencing was performed on peripheral blood. The clonotype originates from a man aged 65-85 years with active or convalescent COVID-19.

The CDR3 spells CASSTGGDYEQYF. In nucleotides, the CDR3 is TGTGCCAGCTCGACAGGGGGTGATTACGAGCAGTACTTC. The V and J genes are TRBV18 and TRBJ2-7, with 9 bases aligning to TRBD1. This CDR3 has 13 residues. The V segment lost 6 bases and the J segment 4 bases; nucleotides outside the gene matches: 4. Germline V gives CDR1 KGHSH, CDR2 LQKENI. Variable domain in full (rest from reference TRBV18 and TRBJ2-7): NAGVMQNPRHLVRRRGQEARLRCSPMKGHSHVYWYRQLPEEGLKFMVYLQKENIIDESGMPKERFSAEFPKEGPSILRIQQVVRGDSAAYFCASSTGGDYEQYFGPGTRLTVT.